These T cell receptor beta chains were read from a single sample in a study of PD-1 blockade in mismatch repair-deficient tumors. Some clones are missing from TCRdb's copy, which holds only in-frame ones; the method was immunoSEQ multiplex PCR. The table includes 60,000 to 65,000 clones, approximately 88% detected once. The sequencing used peripheral blood, collected 52 weeks after starting pembrolizumab. These TCRs come from an adult with mismatch repair-deficient cancer. Both conserved end residues are part of each CDR3. The D gene is left open where the match is weak. Expanded clones are given a class, and other clones once, few, many or no size at all.

v_call	clone_size	j_call	d_call	cdr3_nt	cdr3_aa
TRBV11-3	once	TRBJ2-1	-	TGTGCCAGCAGCTTAGGTGCAAGAGAAGCGCTCCAAAGCTCCTACAATGAGCAGTTCTTC	CASSLGAREALQSSYNEQFF
TRBV6-5	-	TRBJ2-2	-	TGTGCCAGCAGTTACTCCCCGAGACCTAACACCGGGGAGCTGTTTTTT	CASSYSPRPNTGELFF
TRBV11-2	-	TRBJ2-7	-	TGTGCCAGCAGCTTAGAGGGTAGGGGGAGCTCCTACGAGCAGTACTTC	CASSLEGRGSSYEQYF
TRBV5-4	-	TRBJ1-2	-	TGTGCCAGCAGCTTGGGAGTGGGTGGCTACACCTTC	CASSLGVGGYTF
TRBV11-2	-	TRBJ2-7	-	TGTGCCAGCAGCTTAGCGGGAGCTTCTTACGAGCAGTACTTC	CASSLAGASYEQYF
TRBV10-2	medium-sized	TRBJ2-7	-	TGCGCCAGCAGTGAGTCGGGGATGAGTTACGACGAGCAGTACTTC	CASSESGMSYDEQYF
TRBV21-1	-	TRBJ1-4	-	TGTGCCAGCAGCAATCCCCGTGGTGGGGAGGTTAATGAAAAACTGTTTTTT	CASSNPRGGEVNEKLFF
TRBV7-9	-	TRBJ2-7	-	TGTGCCAGCAGCTCCCCCGGGGCTACCTACGAGCAGTACTTC	CASSSPGATYEQYF
TRBV4-1	few	TRBJ2-7	TRBD1	TGCGCCAGCAGCCATTCGACAGGGGTTGAGCAGTACTTC	CASSHSTGVEQYF
TRBV27	once	TRBJ2-3	TRBD1	TGTGCCAGCGGCAGGGGGCTGAGCACAGATACGCAGTATTTT	CASGRGLSTDTQYF
TRBV7-8	-	TRBJ2-5	-	TGTGCCAGCAGCCCGACCCTCGACGGGGAGACCCAGTACTTC	CASSPTLDGETQYF
TRBV27	-	TRBJ2-2	-	TGTGCCAGCAGTTTATCTGGTTGGGGCACCGGGGAGCTGTTTTTT	CASSLSGWGTGELFF
TRBV11-3	medium-sized	TRBJ2-2	-	TGTGCCTCAAATGAGGGCGGGGAGCTGTTTTTT	CASNEGGELFF
TRBV13	once	TRBJ2-5	-	TGTGCCAGCAGCCGCAGAGAAGAGACCCAGTACTTC	CASSRREETQYF
TRBV13	-	TRBJ2-1	-	TGTGCCAGCAATCGAGGAAATAGCCACAATGAGCAGTTCTTC	CASNRGNSHNEQFF
TRBV7-2	-	TRBJ2-1	TRBD2	TGTGCCAGCAGCTTATTGTCGACTAGCGGGAGGGCTGGCTACAATGAGCAGTTCTTC	CASSLLSTSGRAGYNEQFF
TRBV19	-	TRBJ1-1	TRBD1	TGTGCCAGTAGTGTGGGACAGGGAATAGCTTTCTTT	CASSVGQGIAFF
TRBV18	-	TRBJ2-7	-	TGTGCCAGCTCACCGGCCAGTACCTACGAGCAGTACTTC	CASSPASTYEQYF
TRBV5-4	-	TRBJ1-1	-	TGTGCCAGCAGCTTTCGGGTTAACACTGAAGCTTTCTTT	CASSFRVNTEAFF
TRBV28	-	TRBJ2-7	TRBD2	TGTGCCAGCAGTTTACCCGAACCTGGGACTAGCGGGGGCTGGGAGCAGTACTTC	CASSLPEPGTSGGWEQYF
TRBV19	-	TRBJ2-1	TRBD1	TGTGCCAGTAGTAGGGACAGGGTCTACAATGAGCAGTTCTTC	CASSRDRVYNEQFF
TRBV7-9	-	TRBJ1-3	TRBD1	TGTGCCAGCAGCTTAGGGGACAGGGGCTATGGAAACACCATATATTTT	CASSLGDRGYGNTIYF
TRBV27	-	TRBJ2-2	-	TGTGCCAGCAGGGGCTCCGGAGTTGGGGAGCTGTTTTTT	CASRGSGVGELFF
TRBV9	-	TRBJ2-1	-	TGTGCCAGCAGTTACCAGGGTGGCGATGAGCAGTTCTTC	CASSYQGGDEQFF
TRBV27	-	TRBJ1-3	TRBD1	TGTGCCAGCAGTTTATCTACGCCAGGGGGAGGAAACACCATATATTTT	CASSLSTPGGGNTIYF
TRBV25-1	-	TRBJ2-7	-	TGTGCCAGCAGCGTAGCGCTTCCATACTTC	CASSVALPYF
TRBV12-5	once	TRBJ2-5	TRBD2	TGTGCTAGTGGTCCCGCGCCACGACTAGCGGGAGCCCCGGATTACCAAGAGACCCAGTACTTC	CASGPAPRLAGAPDYQETQYF
TRBV7-2	-	TRBJ2-2	-	TGTGCCAGCAGCTTAGTGGAGACCACCGGGGAGCTGTTTTTT	CASSLVETTGELFF
TRBV5-1	-	TRBJ2-1	-	TGCGCCAGCAGCTCGGGGACTTTATCCTACAATGAGCAGTTCTTC	CASSSGTLSYNEQFF